The 4 T cell receptor beta chains below all came from one sample that was sequenced in a study of PD-L1 blockade in urothelial cancer. Time point of the sample: peripheral blood 6 weeks after treatment start. TCRdb keeps only in-frame clones here, not all; method: immunoSEQ multiplex PCR. This sample carries some 41,000 clones, around 82% of them seen once, and the ten largest clones take roughly 15%. The sequencing here drew on PBMCs, taken around atezolizumab (anti-PD-L1) treatment. All receptors come from a man aged 60 to 69 with urothelial cancer.

The V gene is TRBV28, the J gene TRBJ1-5, with D unclear. Germline lookup yields CDR1 MDHEN and CDR2 SYDVKM. This CDR3 comprises 14 residues. V shed 4 bases and J shed 0 bases, with 7 bases lying between them. The CDR3 region is CASSSGGSNQPQHF. The CDR3 DNA is TGTGCCAGCAGTTCAGGTGGTAGCAATCAGCCCCAGCATTTT.

This chain joins TRBV18 and TRBJ2-3, with TRBD1 matching 7 bases. J was trimmed by 2 bases and V by 4 bases; bases with no gene match: 6. The CDR3 totals 15 residues. Per the germline V gene, CDR1 is KGHSH and CDR2 is LQKENI. In DNA, the CDR3 is TGTGCCAGCTCACGGGACAGTTCTTACACAGATACGCAGTATTTT. Residues: CASSRDSSYTDTQYF.

The chain carries TRBV5-1 and TRBJ2-6; no reliable D call. The germline CDR1 and CDR2 sequences are SGHRS and YFSETQ. The CDR3 covers 16 residues. The V end lost 4 bases, the J end lost 2 bases, and 13 bases lay between the germline ends. The CDR3 protein is CASSLDAGAGANVLTF. The DNA of the CDR3 is TGCGCCAGCAGCCTGGATGCCGGTGCTGGGGCCAACGTCCTGACTTTC.

This chain links TRBV5-4 with TRBJ2-6, with 10 bases identical to TRBD1. This CDR3 spans 17 amino acids. CDR1 and CDR2 from the germline V gene are SGHNT and YYREEE (reference sequence). Germline trimming cut 4 bases from V and 4 bases from J; bases unmatched to any gene: 8. The CDR3 here is CASSTGQGIPGANVLTF. The CDR3 DNA follows: TGTGCCAGCAGCACGGGACAGGGGATCCCCGGGGCCAACGTCCTGACTTTC.